The following is a T cell receptor (beta chain) sequence with its context. The antigen is undetermined. Uncontrolled infection, other autoimmune disease, pregnancy or lactation excluded patients. The sample is drawn from a study of T cells in Graves' hyperthyroidism and ophthalmopathy. The study's findings and limits: Most expanded thyroid clonotypes above 0.001 recurred in blood.

The germline V and J ends were trimmed by 1 base and 8 bases, with 8 bases remaining between them. The CDR3 loop spans 13 amino acids. Germline CDR1 and CDR2: SNHLY and FYNNEI. Amplified regions were TCR beta CDR3 sequences from RNA transcripts. The HTBI primer set drove a first-round RT-PCR of the TCR CDR3. TCRdb processed the multiplex PCR reads anew with MiXCR; each CDR3 protein has one entry. The sample shows 220,000 or so distinct CDR3 sequences, 16% of them seen only once. This rearrangement joins TRBV2 to TRBJ1-4; D is undetermined. Input material: blood. The origin of this receptor is a woman younger than 35 with Graves' ophthalmopathy. DNA for the CDR3: TGTGCCAGCAGTGAAGGCACGGGAGAAAAACTGTTTTTT. The encoded protein is CASSEGTGEKLFF.